This T cell receptor (beta chain) was profiled in a study of CD8 T cells in ankylosing spondylitis. Notes on the study in general: Before this, some motif variants had been reported in reactive arthritis synovial fluid and blood.

Each CDR3 protein gets one entry after TCRdb re-called the 5' RACE reads with MiXCR. This sample has roughly 46,000 distinct CDR3 sequences, with 4% found just once. CDR3 length: 15 residues. The V end lost 0 bases, the J end lost 0 bases, and 7 bases lay between the germline ends. The germline gives CDR1 SGDLS, CDR2 YYNGEE. This clonotype was counted at least ten times. Its target is unknown. The sequencing input was blood, either unsorted or a sorted T cell fraction (not recorded which). This sequence originates from a female donor with ankylosing spondylitis or in good health (not recorded which). The chain couples TRBV9 to TRBJ1-3, with D unresolved. The CDR3 protein is CASSVVGNSGNTIYF. The DNA for the CDR3 is TGTGCCAGCAGCGTAGTGGGCAACTCTGGAAACACCATATATTTT.